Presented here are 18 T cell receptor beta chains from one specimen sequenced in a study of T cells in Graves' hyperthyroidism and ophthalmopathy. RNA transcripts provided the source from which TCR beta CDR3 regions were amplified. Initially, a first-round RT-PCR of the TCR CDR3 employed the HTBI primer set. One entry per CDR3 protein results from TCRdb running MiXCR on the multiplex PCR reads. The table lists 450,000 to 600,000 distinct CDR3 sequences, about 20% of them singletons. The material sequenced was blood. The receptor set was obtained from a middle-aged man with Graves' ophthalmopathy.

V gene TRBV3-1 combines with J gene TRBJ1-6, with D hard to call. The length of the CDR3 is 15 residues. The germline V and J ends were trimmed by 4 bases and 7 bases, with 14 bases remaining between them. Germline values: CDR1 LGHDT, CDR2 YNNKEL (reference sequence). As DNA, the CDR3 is TGTGCCAGCAGCCCCTCCGCCCCCGACAATTCACCCCTCCACTTT. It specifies CASSPSAPDNSPLHF.

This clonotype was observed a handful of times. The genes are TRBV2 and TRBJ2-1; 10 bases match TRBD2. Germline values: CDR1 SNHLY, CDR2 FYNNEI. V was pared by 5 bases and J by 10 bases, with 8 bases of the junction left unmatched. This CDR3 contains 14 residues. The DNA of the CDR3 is TGTGCCAGCAGTTGGACTAGCGGAAGCAGGGAGCAGTTCTTC. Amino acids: CASSWTSGSREQFF.

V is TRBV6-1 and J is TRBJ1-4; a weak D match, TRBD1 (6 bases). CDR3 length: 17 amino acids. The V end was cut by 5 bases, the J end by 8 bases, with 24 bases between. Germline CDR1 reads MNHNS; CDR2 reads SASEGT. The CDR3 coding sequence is TGTGCCAGCAGTAGCCGGGACACGGGCGGGGGTAGGGAAAAACTGTTTTTT. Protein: CASSSRDTGGGREKLFF.

The CDR3 DNA reads TGTGCCAGCTCACCACAATCCAGCGAAGGGACCCAGTACTTC. Its protein product is CASSPQSSEGTQYF. The rearrangement joins TRBV18 to TRBJ2-5; D gene ambiguous. Looked up from germline, CDR1 is KGHSH and CDR2 is LQKENI. The CDR3 loop spans 14 amino acids. The V gene lost 1 base and the J gene lost 7 bases, with 13 bases spanning the gap.

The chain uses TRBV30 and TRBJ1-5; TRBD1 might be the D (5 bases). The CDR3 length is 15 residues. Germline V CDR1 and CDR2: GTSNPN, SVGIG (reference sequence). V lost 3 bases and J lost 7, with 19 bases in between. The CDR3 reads CAWRGRGGEGQPQHF. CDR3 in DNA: TGTGCCTGGAGGGGGCGCGGGGGGGAAGGGCAGCCCCAGCATTTT.

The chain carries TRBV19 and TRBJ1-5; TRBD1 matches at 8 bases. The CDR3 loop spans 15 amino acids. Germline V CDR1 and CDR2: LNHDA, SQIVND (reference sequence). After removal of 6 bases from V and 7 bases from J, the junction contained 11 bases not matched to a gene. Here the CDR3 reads CASSLRGRLRQPQHF. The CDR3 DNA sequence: TGTGCCAGTAGCCTCAGGGGGCGATTGAGGCAGCCCCAGCATTTT.

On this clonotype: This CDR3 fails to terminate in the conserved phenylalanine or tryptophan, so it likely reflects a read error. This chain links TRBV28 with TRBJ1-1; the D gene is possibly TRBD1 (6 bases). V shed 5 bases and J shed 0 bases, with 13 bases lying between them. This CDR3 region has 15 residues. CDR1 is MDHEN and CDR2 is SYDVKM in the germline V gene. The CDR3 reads CASSKRTGMNTEAFS. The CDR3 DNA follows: TGTGCCAGCAGTAAACGAACAGGGATGAACACTGAAGCTTTCTCT.

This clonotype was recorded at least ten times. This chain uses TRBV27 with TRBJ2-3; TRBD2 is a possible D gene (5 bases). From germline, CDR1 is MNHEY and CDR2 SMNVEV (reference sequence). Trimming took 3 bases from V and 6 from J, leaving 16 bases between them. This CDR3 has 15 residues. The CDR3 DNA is TGTGCCAGCAGTTTCCTGGCGGGTTCGGGCGATACGCAGTATTTT. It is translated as CASSFLAGSGDTQYF.

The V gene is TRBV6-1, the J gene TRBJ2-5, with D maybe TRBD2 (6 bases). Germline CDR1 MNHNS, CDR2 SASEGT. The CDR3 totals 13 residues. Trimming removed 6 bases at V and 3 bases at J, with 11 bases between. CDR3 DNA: TGTGCCAGCAGGGGGGGTAGCGAAGAGACCCAGTACTTC. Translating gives CASRGGSEETQYF.

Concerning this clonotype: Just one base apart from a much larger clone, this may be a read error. The CDR3 nucleotides read TGTGCCAGCAGTTCGACTGGACAAGGGGGGGGTGAGCAGTTCTTC. Translated: CASSSTGQGGGEQFF. V gene TRBV12-3 or TRBV12-4 combines with J gene TRBJ2-1; D perhaps matches TRBD2 (7 bases). Trimming took 4 bases from V and 9 from J, leaving 19 bases between them. The CDR3 length is 15 residues.

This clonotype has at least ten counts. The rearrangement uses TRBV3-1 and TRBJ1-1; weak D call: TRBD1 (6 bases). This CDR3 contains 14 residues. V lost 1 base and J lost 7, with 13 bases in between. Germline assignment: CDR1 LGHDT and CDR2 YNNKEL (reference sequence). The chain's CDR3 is CASSQGFGQLEAFF. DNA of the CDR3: TGTGCCAGCAGCCAAGGATTCGGACAGCTTGAAGCTTTCTTT. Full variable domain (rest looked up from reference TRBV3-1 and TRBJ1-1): DTAVSQTPKYLVTQMGNDKSIKCEQNLGHDTMYWYKQDSKKFLKIMFSYNNKELIINETVPNRFSPKSPDKAHLNLHINSLELGDSAVYFCASSQGFGQLEAFFGQGTRLTVV.

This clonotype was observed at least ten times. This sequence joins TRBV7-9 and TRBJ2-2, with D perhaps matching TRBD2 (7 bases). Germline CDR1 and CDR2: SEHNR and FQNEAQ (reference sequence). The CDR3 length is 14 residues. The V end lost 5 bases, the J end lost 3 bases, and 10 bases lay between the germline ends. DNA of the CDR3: TGTGCCAGCAGCGGCGGGGGCGACACCGGGGAGCTGTTTTTT. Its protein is CASSGGGDTGELFF.

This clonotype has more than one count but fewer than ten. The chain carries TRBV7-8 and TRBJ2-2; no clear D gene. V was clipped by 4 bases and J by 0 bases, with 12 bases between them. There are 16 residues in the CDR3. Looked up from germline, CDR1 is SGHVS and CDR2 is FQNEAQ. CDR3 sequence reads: CASSSPTGANTGELFF. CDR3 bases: TGTGCCAGCAGCTCCCCGACTGGGGCGAACACCGGGGAGCTGTTTTTT. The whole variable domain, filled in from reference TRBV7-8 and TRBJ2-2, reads GAGVSQSPRYKVAKRGQDVALRCDPISGHVSLFWYQQALGQGPEFLTYFQNEAQLDKSGLPSDRFFAERPEGSVSTLKIQRTQQEDSAVYLCASSSPTGANTGELFFGEGSRLTVL.

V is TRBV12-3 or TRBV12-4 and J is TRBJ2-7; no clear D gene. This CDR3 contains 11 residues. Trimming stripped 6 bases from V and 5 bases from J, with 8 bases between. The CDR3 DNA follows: TGTGCCAGCAGACTGATGAACGAGCAGTACTTC. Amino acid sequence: CASRLMNEQYF.

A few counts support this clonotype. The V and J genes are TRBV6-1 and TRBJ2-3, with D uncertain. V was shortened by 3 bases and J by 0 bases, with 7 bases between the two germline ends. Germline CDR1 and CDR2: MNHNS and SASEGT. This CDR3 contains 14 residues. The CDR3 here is CASSDFSSTDTQYF. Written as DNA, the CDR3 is TGTGCCAGCAGTGACTTCTCTAGCACAGATACGCAGTATTTT.

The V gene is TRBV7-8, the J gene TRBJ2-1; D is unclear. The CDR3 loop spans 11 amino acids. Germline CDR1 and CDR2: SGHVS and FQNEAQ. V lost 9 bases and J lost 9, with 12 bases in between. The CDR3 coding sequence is TGTGCCAGTAGTCGAGGCTTTGAGCAGTTCTTC. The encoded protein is CASSRGFEQFF.

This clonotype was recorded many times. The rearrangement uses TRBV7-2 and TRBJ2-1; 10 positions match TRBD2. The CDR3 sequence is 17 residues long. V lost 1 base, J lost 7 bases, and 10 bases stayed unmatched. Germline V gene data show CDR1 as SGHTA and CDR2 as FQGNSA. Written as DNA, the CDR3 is TGTGCCAGCAGCTTAGGGGGTAGCGGGAGGAGGATGAATGAGCAGTTCTTC. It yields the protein CASSLGGSGRRMNEQFF.

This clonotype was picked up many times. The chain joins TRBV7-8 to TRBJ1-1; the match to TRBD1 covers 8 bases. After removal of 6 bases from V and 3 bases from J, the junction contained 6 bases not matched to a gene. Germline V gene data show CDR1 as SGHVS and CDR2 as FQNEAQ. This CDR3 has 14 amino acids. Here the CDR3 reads CASSSRQGHTEAFF. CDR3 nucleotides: TGTGCCAGCAGTTCTAGACAGGGGCACACTGAAGCTTTCTTT.